This note documents a single T cell receptor beta chain sequence. Its target is not known. The sample belongs to a study of blood T cell dynamics during melanoma immunotherapy. Regarding the study as a whole: At W3, later disease-control patients showed bifurcated PBMC repertoire changes, unlike progressors. Whether repertoire-driving clones were melanoma-specific could not be determined.

CDR3 length: 15 amino acids. From germline, CDR1 is MGHRA and CDR2 YSYEKL. Between the trimmed V and J ends, which lost 4 bases and 2 bases, there was a span of 14 bases. Time point denoted: week 3, after first cycle of checkpoint inhibitor. At 12 weeks after first infusion, RECIST 1.1 defined response for most patients. Clones were sequenced by immunoSEQ multiplex PCR, and TCRdb holds only the in-frame ones, with some missing. Among more than 13,000 clones listed, around 90% were seen once. The chain couples TRBV4-1 to TRBJ2-5, with no clear D. The clonotype was recovered from a human donor with melanoma. The sample here was blood, taken from a patient treated with checkpoint blockade. As DNA, the CDR3 is TGCGCCAGCAGCCCGTCTCGGCGTGAGCAAGAGACCCAGTACTTC. It codes for CASSPSRREQETQYF.